This passage covers 20 T cell receptor beta chains from one sample sequenced in a study of early T cells in non-severe SARS-CoV-2 infection. One entry per CDR3 protein, called by TCRdb with MiXCR from the 5' RACE reads. The sample carries approximately 89,000 distinct CDR3 sequences, more than 13% recorded once. The sequencing sample was made of whole blood. Source of these receptors: an adult who was a healthcare worker with PCR-confirmed SARS-CoV-2 infection or an uninfected control (not recorded which).

In its sample, this clonotype was seen a few times. The rearrangement links TRBV7-2 to TRBJ1-1; D may be TRBD1 (5 bases). The V end was cut by 5 bases, the J end by 5 bases, with 21 bases between. Germline values: CDR1 SGHTA, CDR2 FQGNSA. The CDR3 length is 16 residues. The CDR3 region is CASSTGTDVTATEAFF. DNA for the CDR3: TGTGCCAGCAGCACGGGGACGGACGTGACGGCAACTGAAGCTTTCTTT.

This clonotype was detected many times. The chain links TRBV29-1 to TRBJ2-3; D remains ambiguous. The V and J ends lost 1 base and 5 bases respectively, with 7 bases between them. The CDR3 sequence is 12 residues long. Germline values: CDR1 SQVTM, CDR2 ANQGSEA. CDR3 loop: CSVEVGGDTQYF. CDR3 DNA sequence: TGCAGCGTTGAAGTTGGCGGAGATACGCAGTATTTT.

The chain recombines TRBV29-1 with TRBJ2-2, with D tentatively TRBD2 (6 bases). This CDR3 has 11 amino acids. The germline gives CDR1 SQVTM, CDR2 ANQGSEA. Trimming removed 6 bases at V and 7 bases at J, with 9 bases between. The CDR3 DNA reads as TGCAGCGTGTTTAGCGGCGGGGAGCTGTTTTTT. It codes for CSVFSGGELFF.

As to this clonotype: A junction boundary mismatches the germline segment, possibly from a read error. V gene TRBV7-7 combines with J gene TRBJ2-1; 13 bases are shared with TRBD2. CDR1 is SSHAT and CDR2 is FNYEAQ in the germline V gene (reference sequence). This CDR3 has 16 amino acids. The chain's CDR3 is CASSPSGLAGRDEQFF. In DNA form, the CDR3 reads TGTGCTAGCAGTCCCTCGGGACTAGCGGGAAGAGACGAGCAGTTCTTC.

Turning to this clonotype: This may be a read error: a much more frequent sequence differs by one nucleotide. This chain joins TRBV27 and TRBJ1-1; 8 nucleotides match TRBD1. Germline V lookup: CDR1 MNHEY, CDR2 SMNVEV (reference sequence). The CDR3 length is 15 residues. The CDR3 DNA is TGTGCCAGCAGTCACCGACAGGGGCCCAACACTGGAGCTTTCTTT. This sequence encodes CASSHRQGPNTGAFF.

This clonotype was counted at least ten times. This chain links TRBV6-5 with TRBJ1-1, with D possibly TRBD1 on 6 matching bases. Germline-derived CDR1 and CDR2 are MNHEY and SVGAGI. The CDR3 runs to 17 residues. The germline V and J ends were trimmed by 0 bases and 5 bases, with 19 bases remaining between them. For the CDR3, the DNA is TGTGCCAGCAGTTACTCGAGTTGGGGGGGCGGTGGGACTGAAGCTTTCTTT. Protein sequence: CASSYSSWGGGGTEAFF.

This clonotype was picked up a small number of times. This chain joins TRBV6-2 or TRBV6-3 and TRBJ2-1, with TRBD2 as a possible D gene (6 bases). Germline loops: CDR1 MNHEY, CDR2 SVGEGT. V shed 4 bases and J shed 9 bases, with 7 bases lying between them. The CDR3 has 11 residues. The CDR3 reads CASSWGGEQFF. The CDR3 nucleotides are TGTGCCAGCAGTTGGGGAGGTGAGCAGTTCTTC.

The chain recombines TRBV6-1 with TRBJ2-6; 8 positions agree with TRBD1. Germline-derived CDR1 and CDR2 are MNHNS and SASEGT. The V segment lost 5 bases and the J segment 1 base; nucleotides outside the gene matches: 4. CDR3 length: 16 residues. DNA of the CDR3: TGTGCCAGCAGTCAGGGGGCCCAATCTGGGGCCAACGTCCTGACTTTC. Its translation is CASSQGAQSGANVLTF.

The chain recombines TRBV20-1 with TRBJ1-5; tentatively, D is TRBD1 (6 bases). There are 14 residues in the CDR3. The germline gives CDR1 DFQATT, CDR2 SNEGSKA (reference sequence). V was pared by 3 bases and J by 4 bases, with 13 bases between. The CDR3 DNA follows: TGCAGTGCTAGTGGGCAGGGGCTAAATCAGCCCCAGCATTTT. Its translation: CSASGQGLNQPQHF.

Many counts were recorded for this clonotype. The rearrangement uses TRBV11-2 and TRBJ2-3, with unresolved D. This CDR3 has 16 residues. From germline, CDR1 is SGHAT and CDR2 FQNNGV. V lost 6 bases to trimming and J lost 6 bases, with 22 bases between them. The CDR3 DNA reads TGTGCCAGCAGACTTATGAATCCGCCCCCGGCGGATACGCAGTATTTT. Encoded protein: CASRLMNPPPADTQYF.

The chain recombines TRBV2 with TRBJ2-3, with D possibly TRBD1 on 6 matching bases. The CDR3 sequence is 12 residues long. Germline V lookup: CDR1 SNHLY, CDR2 FYNNEI. DNA for the CDR3: TGTGTTACGGGGACAACCGCCGGTACGCAGTATTTT. Translation gives CVTGTTAGTQYF. Full variable domain (outside the CDR3, taken from reference TRBV2 and TRBJ2-3): EPEVTQTPSHQVTQMGQEVILRCVPISNHLYFYWYRQILGQKVEFLVSFYNNEISEKSEIFDDQFSVERPDGSNFTLKIRSTKLEDSAMYFCVTGTTAGTQYFGPGTRLTVL.

This clonotype was counted many times. V gene TRBV20-1 combines with J gene TRBJ2-1; 8 positions agree with TRBD2. This CDR3 has 14 residues. The trim removed 6 bases at V and 4 bases at J, leaving 8 bases unmatched. The germline gives CDR1 DFQATT, CDR2 SNEGSKA (reference sequence). CDR3 in amino acids: CSARTSGDYNEQFF. CDR3 nucleotide sequence: TGCAGTGCCCGAACTAGCGGAGATTACAATGAGCAGTTCTTC.

The rearrangement joins TRBV29-1 to TRBJ2-3; 10 bases align to TRBD2. Germline V gene sequence: CDR1 SQVTM, CDR2 ANQGSEA. This CDR3 has 15 amino acids. The junction had 11 bases not matched to a gene; V was cut back by 5 bases and J by 6 bases. The CDR3 reads CSVRGDSSGGDTQYF. The CDR3 DNA sequence: TGCAGCGTTCGAGGGGACTCTAGCGGGGGTGATACGCAGTATTTT.

The chain combines TRBV28 with TRBJ2-7, with D possibly TRBD1 on 6 matching bases. CDR3 length: 12 amino acids. V was clipped by 5 bases and J by 4 bases, with 9 bases between them. Germline CDR1 is MDHEN and CDR2 is SYDVKM. This CDR3 is CASSRTEYEQYF. For the CDR3, the DNA is TGTGCCAGCAGTCGGACAGAATACGAGCAGTACTTC.

The chain is built from TRBV2 and TRBJ2-2; D is possibly TRBD1 (5 bases). This CDR3 spans 17 amino acids. CDR1 is SNHLY and CDR2 is FYNNEI in the germline V gene. The germline V and J ends were trimmed by 0 bases and 0 bases, with 11 bases remaining between them. The CDR3 spells CASSEAMDTTNTGELFF. CDR3 DNA sequence: TGTGCCAGCAGTGAAGCGATGGACACCACGAACACCGGGGAGCTGTTTTTT. Full variable domain (missing parts from reference TRBV2 and TRBJ2-2): EPEVTQTPSHQVTQMGQEVILRCVPISNHLYFYWYRQILGQKVEFLVSFYNNEISEKSEIFDDQFSVERPDGSNFTLKIRSTKLEDSAMYFCASSEAMDTTNTGELFFGEGSRLTVL.

V and J are TRBV6-1 and TRBJ2-7; 8 bases line up with TRBD1. Germline V gene sequence: CDR1 MNHNS, CDR2 SASEGT. V was clipped by 1 base and J by 4 bases; unmatched bases: 6. This CDR3 region has 15 residues. CDR3 DNA sequence: TGTGCCAGCAGTGAAGGGGGCAGGGGGCCGTACGAGCAGTACTTC. It codes for CASSEGGRGPYEQYF.

There are many counts of this clonotype. The gene calls are TRBV13 and TRBJ2-3; 8 bases are a match to TRBD2. CDR3 length: 14 residues. The germline V gene encodes CDR1 PRHDT and CDR2 FYEKMQ (reference sequence). V shed 5 bases, J shed 4 bases, and the junction held 5 bases outside the gene matches. The CDR3 region is CASSPGLGADTQYF. For the CDR3, the DNA is TGTGCCAGCAGCCCGGGACTAGGGGCAGATACGCAGTATTTT.

V gene TRBV7-9 combines with J gene TRBJ2-3, with TRBD2 matching 7 bases. CDR1 and CDR2 (germline): SEHNR, FQNEAQ (reference sequence). Trimming took 3 bases from V and 8 from J; bases not matched to a gene: 11. The length of the CDR3 is 15 residues. The CDR3 loop reads CASSFWGSGDGTQYF. The CDR3 nucleotides are TGTGCCAGCAGCTTTTGGGGAAGCGGGGACGGTACGCAGTATTTT.

The J gene is TRBJ1-3, the V gene TRBV20-1; 7 bases fit TRBD1. The CDR3 is 15 residues long. Germline V gene data show CDR1 as DFQATT and CDR2 as SNEGSKA (reference sequence). The V and J ends lost 2 bases and 3 bases, in that order; junction bases with no gene match: 7. The CDR3 reads CSARFRGGIGNTIYF. For the CDR3, the DNA is TGCAGTGCTAGATTCAGGGGGGGGATTGGAAACACCATATATTTT.

This clonotype was observed many times. The chain recombines TRBV11-2 with TRBJ2-1; TRBD2 agrees at 8 bases. The V and J ends lost 5 bases and 4 bases, in that order; junction bases with no gene match: 10. CDR1 and CDR2 (germline): SGHAT, FQNNGV. The CDR3 spans 16 residues. The CDR3 nucleotides are TGTGCCAGCAGCCCAATCGGGGGGGACTATTACAATGAGCAGTTCTTC. Its protein is CASSPIGGDYYNEQFF.